One and the same sample provided the 26 T cell receptor beta chains below, sequenced in a study of cytomegalovirus exposure and HLA in healthy donors. PCR employed 60 Vbeta and 13 Jbeta primers. Profiled with immunoSEQ multiplex PCR; TCRdb holds only in-frame clones, not every one. Here the sample spans approximately 170,000 clones, roughly 70% being singletons. The specimen was PBMCs. Every receptor here comes from a girl aged 5 to 17 in good health and CMV-seronegative.

This sequence joins TRBV6-5 and TRBJ2-6; no definite D call. The CDR3 sequence is 15 residues long. V dropped 2 bases and J dropped 1 base, with 6 bases sitting between them. Germline V gene sequence: CDR1 MNHEY, CDR2 SVGAGI. The CDR3 DNA is TGTGCCAGCAGTTACGATGAGTCTGGGGCCAACGTCCTGACTTTC. Its protein product is CASSYDESGANVLTF.

The CDR3 protein is CASSVDAGSYQPQHF. The CDR3 DNA is TGTGCCAGCAGCGTAGATGCGGGAAGCTATCAGCCCCAGCATTTT. J is TRBJ1-5 and V is TRBV9; D not certain. The germline V and J ends were trimmed by 0 bases and 5 bases, with 12 bases remaining between them. CDR3 size: 15 residues. CDR1 and CDR2 from the germline V gene are SGDLS and YYNGEE. Supplemented by reference TRBV9 and TRBJ1-5, the full variable domain reads DSGVTQTPKHLITATGQRVTLRCSPRSGDLSVYWYQQSLDQGLQFLIQYYNGEERAKGNILERFSAQQFPDLHSELNLSSLELGDSALYFCASSVDAGSYQPQHFGDGTRLSIL.

A note on this clone: At one end the junction does not follow the germline gene, possibly because of a read error. The chain uses TRBV7-7 and TRBJ2-1, with D perhaps matching TRBD1 (5 bases). Germline V gives CDR1 SSHAT, CDR2 FNYEAQ (reference sequence). The CDR3 totals 14 residues. CDR3: CASSASSTDNEQFF. The DNA for the CDR3 is TGTGCTAGCAGCGCATCCTCGACAGACAATGAGCAGTTCTTC. Looking up the rest from reference TRBV7-7 and TRBJ2-1 gives the full variable domain: GAGVSQSPRYKVTKRGQDVTLRCDPISSHATLYWYQQALGQGPEFLTYFNYEAQPDKSGLPSDRFSAERPEGSISTLTIQRTEQRDSAMYRCASSASSTDNEQFFGPGTRLTVL.

The rearrangement links TRBV14 to TRBJ2-7; weak D call: TRBD1 (6 bases). The CDR3 is 15 residues long. The V end lost 4 bases, the J end lost 0 bases, and 13 bases lay between the germline ends. The germline V gene encodes CDR1 SGHDN and CDR2 FVKESK. The CDR3 loop reads CASSLGQTLSYEQYF. The CDR3 coding sequence is TGTGCCAGCAGCCTTGGACAGACGCTCTCCTACGAGCAGTACTTC.

V is TRBV18 and J is TRBJ1-5; D gene unclear. V dropped 5 bases and J dropped 6 bases, with 8 bases sitting between them. This CDR3 has 12 residues. Germline loops: CDR1 KGHSH, CDR2 LQKENI. Here the CDR3 DNA reads TGTGCCAGCTCAGAGACGGGTCAGCCCCAGCATTTT. Translating gives CASSETGQPQHF.

This clone was seen only once. The chain carries TRBV11-2 and TRBJ2-7; TRBD1 matches at 8 bases. Trimming removed 5 bases from V and 3 bases from J; junction bases left unmatched: 12. Germline CDR1 and CDR2: SGHAT and FQNNGV. The CDR3 spans 16 residues. DNA of the CDR3: TGTGCCAGCAGCAGGGCGGGGCAGGGGGCCTTCTACGAGCAGTACTTC. This encodes CASSRAGQGAFYEQYF.

This clone was counted once. The chain couples TRBV6-1 to TRBJ2-7, with D hard to call. Germline lookup yields CDR1 MNHNS and CDR2 SASEGT. The germline V and J ends were trimmed by 3 bases and 0 bases, with 9 bases remaining between them. The CDR3 has 14 amino acids. The CDR3 loop is CASSDPMSSYEQYF. The CDR3 DNA reads TGTGCCAGCAGTGACCCTATGAGCTCCTACGAGCAGTACTTC.

The genes are TRBV5-4 and TRBJ1-1, with D uncertain. V was pared by 4 bases and J by 6 bases, with 19 bases between. CDR1 and CDR2 from the germline V gene are SGHNT and YYREEE (reference sequence). This CDR3 region has 15 residues. CDR3 region: CASSPPSAGWSEAFF. Written as DNA, the CDR3 is TGTGCCAGCAGCCCCCCCTCTGCGGGTTGGTCTGAAGCTTTCTTT.

The V gene is TRBV7-3, the J gene TRBJ1-6; maybe TRBD1 (5 bases). The CDR3 is 14 amino acids. V dropped 5 bases and J dropped 10 bases, with 15 bases sitting between them. Germline CDR1 is SGHTA and CDR2 is FQGTGA. The CDR3, as DNA: TGTGCCAGCAGCCCCGGGACTGGGGCGTCACCCCTCCACTTT. Protein sequence: CASSPGTGASPLHF.

The chain is built from TRBV5-1 and TRBJ2-2; TRBD2 might be the D (6 bases). CDR3 length: 13 amino acids. V shed 9 bases and J shed 2 bases, with 11 bases lying between them. CDR1 is SGHRS and CDR2 is YFSETQ in the germline V gene. CDR3 in amino acids: CAIGGYNTGELFF. In nucleotides, the CDR3 is TGCGCCATTGGGGGGTACAACACCGGGGAGCTGTTTTTT.

The chain is built from TRBV7-6 and TRBJ2-1; D not certain. Germline CDR1 reads SGHVS; CDR2 reads FNYEAQ. This CDR3 spans 13 amino acids. V was shortened by 5 bases and J by 7 bases, with 12 bases between the two germline ends. In DNA form, the CDR3 reads TGTGCCAGCAGCGTTGACGAGGTAAATGAGCAGTTCTTC. It translates to CASSVDEVNEQFF. Variable domain in full (rest from reference TRBV7-6 and TRBJ2-1): GAGVSQSPRYKVTKRGQDVALRCDPISGHVSLYWYRQALGQGPEFLTYFNYEAQQDKSGLPNDRFSAERPEGSISTLTIQRTEQRDSAMYRCASSVDEVNEQFFGPGTRLTVL.

J is TRBJ1-3 and V is TRBV28; D may be TRBD1 (6 bases). From germline, CDR1 is MDHEN and CDR2 SYDVKM. V gave up 4 bases and J gave up 7 bases, with 14 bases separating them. The CDR3 extends over 14 amino acids. CDR3 coding DNA: TGTGCCAGCAGTTCCGGGACACTCGTCAACACCATATATTTT. This encodes CASSSGTLVNTIYF.

V and J are TRBV7-9 and TRBJ1-1; TRBD1 might be the D (6 bases). The CDR3 extends over 15 amino acids. Germline V CDR1 and CDR2: SEHNR, FQNEAQ (reference sequence). With 3 bases removed from V and 1 base from J, the gap between germline ends came to 12 bases. CDR3 coding DNA: TGTGCCAGCAGCTTGGGGGACACGTCGAACACTGAAGCTTTCTTT. This sequence encodes CASSLGDTSNTEAFF.

There are a few counts of this clone. This chain joins TRBV6-1 and TRBJ1-5, with D possibly being TRBD1 (5 bases). The CDR3 has 16 amino acids. Deletions cut 1 base from V and 5 bases from J, with 15 bases between. Germline V gene data show CDR1 as MNHNS and CDR2 as SASEGT. Here the CDR3 DNA reads TGTGCCAGCAGTGAAGATGGGCAGGGTTACCATCAGCCCCAGCATTTT. Protein product: CASSEDGQGYHQPQHF.

V usage is TRBV7-8 and J usage is TRBJ1-5, with D tentatively TRBD1 (5 bases). Germline CDR1 and CDR2: SGHVS and FQNEAQ. With 5 bases removed from V and 0 bases from J, the gap between germline ends came to 14 bases. CDR3 length: 16 residues. CDR3 sequence: CASSPVGGSSNQPQHF. CDR3 DNA sequence: TGTGCCAGCAGCCCTGTTGGGGGGAGTAGCAATCAGCCCCAGCATTTT.

The chain recombines TRBV7-9 with TRBJ1-2, with TRBD1 matching over 8 bases. The V gene end was trimmed by 4 bases and the J gene end by 6 bases; junction bases not matched to a gene: 1. The CDR3 consists of 12 residues. Germline values: CDR1 SEHNR, CDR2 FQNEAQ (reference sequence). CDR3 bases: TGTGCCAGCAGCTCGACAGGGGATGGCTACACCTTC. Its translation: CASSSTGDGYTF.

The chain has TRBV5-4 and TRBJ2-5; 8 bases are a match to TRBD1. Germline CDR1 SGHNT, CDR2 YYREEE (reference sequence). V trimming: 5 bases; J trimming: 1 base; junction bases outside the gene matches: 7. This CDR3 has 15 amino acids. In DNA form, the CDR3 reads TGTGCCAGCAGGACTGACAGGGGTTCCCAAGAGACCCAGTACTTC. Amino acid sequence: CASRTDRGSQETQYF.

In its sample, this clone was seen a few times. The chain recombines TRBV19 with TRBJ2-5, with D possibly being TRBD1 (6 bases). The V end lost 5 bases, the J end lost 4 bases, and 11 bases lay between the germline ends. This CDR3 spans 13 amino acids. Germline V CDR1 and CDR2: LNHDA, SQIVND (reference sequence). CDR3 sequence reads: CASSPQGAETQYF. CDR3 nucleotides: TGTGCCAGTAGTCCACAGGGTGCAGAGACCCAGTACTTC.

V gene TRBV29-1 combines with J gene TRBJ2-7, with D perhaps TRBD1 (6 bases). Germline V gene data show CDR1 as SQVTM and CDR2 as ANQGSEA. V gave up 4 bases and J gave up 3 bases, with 13 bases separating them. The CDR3 consists of 13 residues. The CDR3 sequence is CSVARTEGYEQYF. CDR3 bases: TGCAGCGTTGCCCGGACAGAGGGCTACGAGCAGTACTTC.

The chain links TRBV18 to TRBJ1-5; 8 positions match TRBD1. The germline V gene encodes CDR1 KGHSH and CDR2 LQKENI. Germline trimming cut 2 bases from V and 7 bases from J; bases unmatched to any gene: 7. The CDR3 has 15 amino acids. CDR3 sequence (DNA): TGTGCCAGCTCACCAACGACAGGGGAGGGACAGCCCCAGCATTTT. This translates into CASSPTTGEGQPQHF.

The rearrangement uses TRBV7-2 and TRBJ2-2, with 7 bases identical to TRBD1. The CDR3 is 16 residues long. The germline V gene encodes CDR1 SGHTA and CDR2 FQGNSA. The junction had 8 bases not matched to a gene; V was cut back by 5 bases and J by 2 bases. The CDR3 nucleotides are TGTGCCAGCAGCCCGCGAAGGGGGCCCAACACCGGGGAGCTGTTTTTT. Translated, it gives CASSPRRGPNTGELFF.

The CDR3 DNA reads as TGTGCCAGCAGTGTAGGACAGTTCGCCTACGAAAAACTGTTTTTT. Protein sequence: CASSVGQFAYEKLFF. The chain has TRBV6-1 and TRBJ1-4; possible D gene TRBD1, 6 bases. The CDR3 sequence is 15 residues long. Germline lookup yields CDR1 MNHNS and CDR2 SASEGT. V was cut by 4 bases and J by 8 bases, with 17 bases left in between.

This clone was counted a few times. The chain joins TRBV5-1 to TRBJ2-5, with D unresolved. The CDR3 sequence is 14 residues long. CDR1 SGHRS and CDR2 YFSETQ come from the germline V gene. The V end lost 3 bases, the J end lost 1 base, and 10 bases lay between the germline ends. The CDR3 region has the DNA TGCGCCAGCAGCTCGGGTGGATCCCAAGAGACCCAGTACTTC. This codes for CASSSGGSQETQYF.

As regards this clone: Its ends do not fully match the called genes, so a read error is possible. This sequence joins TRBV6-1 and TRBJ1-2; TRBD1 agrees at 8 bases. The CDR3 contains 14 residues. The germline CDR1 and CDR2 sequences are MNHNS and SASEGT. The chain's CDR3 is CATSGQGRPKGYTF. The CDR3 region has the DNA TGTGCCACCAGTGGACAGGGCAGGCCAAAAGGCTACACCTTC.

The V gene is TRBV13, the J gene TRBJ1-4; no clear D gene. Deletions cut 0 bases from V and 8 bases from J, with 7 bases between. The CDR3 loop spans 13 amino acids. Germline loops: CDR1 PRHDT, CDR2 FYEKMQ (reference sequence). CDR3 DNA: TGTGCCAGCAGCTTAGGGTCGGGGGAAAAACTGTTTTTT. Translating gives CASSLGSGEKLFF.

The V and J genes are TRBV9 and TRBJ1-2, with unresolved D. CDR1 is SGDLS, CDR2 YYNGEE, per germline. Deletions cut 0 bases from V and 3 bases from J, with 9 bases between. The CDR3 contains 14 residues. CDR3 residues: CASSVDIADYGYTF. The CDR3 nucleotides are TGTGCCAGCAGCGTAGACATAGCGGACTATGGCTACACCTTC.